These T cell receptor beta chains were read from a single sample in a study of shared clonotypes between healthy human individuals. Here immunoSEQ multiplex PCR was the method, and the copy in TCRdb shows in-frame clones only, minus some. The profile shows around 700,000 clones, roughly 94% of them singletons. Input material: naive CD8+ T cells sorted from blood. The receptors derive from a man aged 25 to 40 in good health. The conserved cysteine and the conserved F or W are not part of the CDR3 here. Clone size is shown for a subset of rows, as once, few, many or a class of expanded clone.

clone_size j_call v_call cdr3_aa
. TRBJ1-1 TRBV7-9 ASSLLGDWQGALTEAF
. TRBJ2-7 TRBV18 ASSPPASGADSSYEQY
. TRBJ2-7 TRBV4-1 ASGRDRGSYEQY
. TRBJ1-4 TRBV2 ASSWLQLNEKLF
. TRBJ2-7 TRBV29-1 SVEVPDSPYEQY
. TRBJ2-1 TRBV27 ASTDSLLVTNEQF
. TRBJ2-7 TRBV5-5 ASSFTGSSYEQY
. TRBJ1-5 TRBV30 AWSAGVGSQPQH
. TRBJ2-1 TRBV19 ASSNRAGDNEQF
. TRBJ2-1 TRBV29-1 STETRPNEQF
few TRBJ1-2 TRBV7-9 ASSQDLDGPYGYT
. TRBJ2-7 TRBV5-4 ASSHSDREDEQY
. TRBJ2-4 TRBV5-6 ASSFFQGRVIQY
. TRBJ2-1 TRBV13 ASSLLPGEGRTGQTRRERNEQF
. TRBJ1-1 TRBV27 ASRQSGGNTEAF
. TRBJ2-7 TRBV7-9 ASSQSRESPYEQY
few TRBJ2-7 TRBV7-9 ASSFPLGEQY
. TRBJ2-1 TRBV2 ASTGGSAGEITSSYNEQF
. TRBJ2-7 TRBV28 ASSLSSGGYEQY
once TRBJ2-5 TRBV5-1 ASSSGTGSPETQY
once TRBJ2-7 TRBV30 AWSVSAGRAYEQY
. TRBJ1-2 TRBV25-1 ASSEWDSDYGYT
. TRBJ2-1 TRBV19 ASSISSGRNNEQF
. TRBJ2-7 TRBV27 ASSLSASGRASGYEQY
few TRBJ1-2 TRBV27 ASSRGRGHYGYT
. TRBJ2-7 TRBV27 ASSLSAATYEQY
. TRBJ2-1 TRBV6-5 ASRPVRVGYNEQF
. TRBJ2-7 TRBV7-6 ASSLVASGEQY
. TRBJ2-7 TRBV11-2 ASSLDGWGERETSYEQY
. TRBJ2-1 TRBV28 ASSEGLAVVEQF
. TRBJ2-2 TRBV7-6 ASGLSENTGELF
. TRBJ2-3 TRBV19 ASSIASTDTQY
. TRBJ2-7 TRBV2 ASSGDRITYEQY
few TRBJ2-2 TRBV13 ASSPSANTGELF
. TRBJ2-3 TRBV4-1 ASSQTPGVPSPDTQY
. TRBJ2-3 TRBV5-4 ASSPSGRTDTQY
. TRBJ2-7 TRBV28 ASSLSIPSGISTGGDYEQY
. TRBJ2-4 TRBV5-8 ASSLVFLAKNIQY
. TRBJ2-2 TRBV7-9 ASSHSSGLYTGELF
. TRBJ2-1 TRBV27 ASSWGYEQF
. TRBJ2-1 TRBV27 ASSLYQTSGSVFYNEQF
. TRBJ2-2 TRBV13 ASSPGSGNTGELF
. TRBJ1-1 TRBV27 ASSIYREGEAF
. TRBJ2-3 TRBV18 ASSPIGRAVGTDTQY
. TRBJ1-1 TRBV4-1 ASSHILSNRNTEAF
. TRBJ2-4 TRBV27 ASSLSAPAGAPKNVQY
. TRBJ1-1 TRBV4-1 ASSQAGGNTEAF
once TRBJ2-1 TRBV7-6 ASSLNRGDSWDEQF